This TCR beta chain was found in a study of cytomegalovirus exposure and HLA in healthy donors. Points from the study as a whole: A later analysis by the authors found several of the most significant clusters apparently linked to common viral pathogens. Excluded were some V segments that proved indistinguishable, including TRBV6-2 and TRBV6-3. Sequencing likely generated an artifact that appeared as a cluster of highly shared sequence variants.

Trimming at V came to 0 bases and at J to 5 bases, leaving 5 bases not matched to a gene. The CDR3 length is 15 residues. In germline, CDR1 is LGHNA, CDR2 YSLEER. A remark on this clone: The antigen remains undetermined.

The PCR ran on 60 Vbeta and 13 Jbeta primers. Sequenced by immunoSEQ multiplex PCR; TCRdb stores in-frame clones only, minus some. The listing contains some 130,000 clones. The chain has TRBV4-3 and TRBJ2-7; 9 bases align to TRBD2. Sequenced: PBMCs. This clonotype was sampled from a man between 18 and 29 years old in good health and CMV-seronegative. The CDR3 sequence is CASSQDERGVHEQYF. Here the CDR3 DNA reads TGCGCCAGCAGCCAAGATGAGCGGGGGGTCCACGAGCAGTACTTC.